Following are 18 T cell receptor beta chains from one sample sequenced in a study of blood T cells in healthy people across ages. Primed by a sample-barcoded 5' primer and a J-beta primer mix, a second PCR proceeded for about 7 to 12 cycles. TCRdb reprocessed the 5' RACE reads via MiXCR and lists one record per CDR3 protein. The repertoire includes around 1.1 million distinct CDR3 sequences, under 40% of them detected once, and over 10% sits in the top ten. The sequencing input was blood. These receptors originate from a man aged 18 to 30 in good health.

The V gene is TRBV11-2, the J gene TRBJ2-3; D is perhaps TRBD2 (6 bases). Trimming left V 1 base short and J 3 bases short, with 29 bases between. Germline CDR1 reads SGHAT; CDR2 reads FQNNGV. CDR3 length equals 21 residues. The chain's CDR3 is CASSLGLGGYGWEKTTDTQYF. CDR3 DNA: TGTGCCAGCAGCTTAGGACTAGGAGGGTATGGATGGGAGAAAACAACAGATACGCAGTATTTT.

The table lists this clonotype with a few counts. This chain connects TRBV20-1 to TRBJ2-3; D is perhaps TRBD2 (7 bases). The ends were cut back, 3 bases at V and 0 bases at J, with 28 bases in the middle. The CDR3 is 20 residues long. Germline values: CDR1 DFQATT, CDR2 SNEGSKA (reference sequence). The DNA for the CDR3 is TGCAGTGCTAGGGGGATAAATGATAGGAGGGGGGGGTCTAGCACAGATACGCAGTATTTT. This translates into CSARGINDRRGGSSTDTQYF.

The CDR3 sequence is CACSRGGNTGELFF. The CDR3 DNA follows: TGTGCCTGCTCCCGGGGGGGGAACACCGGGGAGCTGTTTTTT. V is TRBV6-6 and J is TRBJ2-2, with TRBD2 matching over 8 bases. The germline V gene has CDR1 MNHNY and CDR2 SVGAGI (reference sequence). Trimming cost V 11 bases and J 1 base; bases outside gene matches: 6. This CDR3 has 14 amino acids.

The J gene is TRBJ2-2, the V gene TRBV6-2 or TRBV6-3; 8 bases line up with TRBD1. This CDR3 contains 15 residues. Germline loops: CDR1 MNHEY, CDR2 SVGEGT. Trimming removed 3 bases from V and 4 bases from J; junction bases left unmatched: 4. CDR3 sequence: CASSYIQGVTGELFF. The CDR3, as DNA: TGTGCCAGCAGTTATATACAGGGGGTCACCGGGGAGCTGTTTTTT.

The rearrangement joins TRBV14 to TRBJ1-2, with unresolved D. There are 14 residues in the CDR3. Trimming took 2 bases from V and 1 from J, leaving 8 bases between them. Germline V gene data show CDR1 as SGHDN and CDR2 as FVKESK. The CDR3 here is CASSQYSDNYGYTF. Written as DNA, the CDR3 is TGTGCCAGCAGCCAATACTCAGATAACTATGGCTACACCTTC.

As concerns this clonotype: A much larger clone sits a single nucleotide away, making a read error possible. V gene TRBV12-3 or TRBV12-4 combines with J gene TRBJ1-2; perhaps TRBD1 as D (5 bases). Trimming took off 5 bases at V and 7 bases at J, with 8 bases between the two ends. There are 11 residues in the CDR3. The CDR3 sequence is CASSAGFGYTF. Here the CDR3 DNA reads TGTGCCAGCAGTGCAGGGTTTGGCTACACCTTC.

V usage is TRBV5-1 and J usage is TRBJ1-2; D is undetermined. Germline values: CDR1 SGHRS, CDR2 YFSETQ. The CDR3 is 14 amino acids. V lost 0 bases, J lost 6 bases, and 12 bases lay in between. In nucleotides, the CDR3 is TGCGCCAGCAGCTTGGGGAGGGAGCGAAATGGCTACACCTTC. Encoded protein: CASSLGRERNGYTF.

This clonotype was seen only a few times. The V gene is TRBV7-9, the J gene TRBJ2-5; no definite D call. The V gene lost 5 bases and the J gene lost 2 bases, with 12 bases spanning the gap. Germline V CDR1 and CDR2: SEHNR, FQNEAQ (reference sequence). This CDR3 region has 14 residues. The DNA of the CDR3 is TGTGCCAGCAGCCCCCAGGTCCTTCAAGAGACCCAGTACTTC. Protein product: CASSPQVLQETQYF.

This clonotype was seen a handful of times. This chain links TRBV10-3 with TRBJ2-3, with D hard to call. The CDR3 has 15 residues. Germline CDR1 and CDR2: ENHRY and SYGVKD. V was clipped by 3 bases and J by 1 base, with 11 bases between them. CDR3 region: CAISDPTVGTDTQYF. Written as DNA, the CDR3 is TGTGCCATCAGTGACCCTACCGTAGGCACAGATACGCAGTATTTT.

J is TRBJ2-3 and V is TRBV13; a weak D match, TRBD1 (5 bases). V lost 5 bases, J lost 0 bases, and 12 bases lay in between. The CDR3 sequence is 15 residues long. CDR1 and CDR2 (germline): PRHDT, FYEKMQ (reference sequence). The CDR3 DNA sequence: TGTGCCAGCAGCATTAGACAGTCTAGCACAGATACGCAGTATTTT. Encoded protein: CASSIRQSSTDTQYF.

With respect to this clonotype: Its ends do not fully match the called genes, so a read error is possible. This sequence joins TRBV6-2 or TRBV6-3 and TRBJ2-7; the D gene is possibly TRBD2 (5 bases). The CDR3 has 13 amino acids. Germline V gene lookup returns CDR1 MNHEY and CDR2 SVGEGT. The CDR3 DNA follows: TGCGCCAGCAGTACGGGATTCACGTACGAGCAGTACTTC. This encodes CASSTGFTYEQYF.

This clonotype was recorded a few times. The genes are TRBV4-2 and TRBJ1-2, with D perhaps matching TRBD1 (5 bases). The germline V gene has CDR1 LGHNA and CDR2 YNFKEQ. The CDR3 runs to 14 residues. The V end was cut by 2 bases, the J end by 2 bases, with 9 bases between. The CDR3 region is CASSQSRENYGYTF. CDR3 nucleotide sequence: TGTGCCAGCAGCCAATCCAGGGAAAACTATGGCTACACCTTC.

This clonotype appeared once. This may stem from a read error, because a much larger clone lies one nucleotide away. The J gene is TRBJ2-3, the V gene TRBV12-3 or TRBV12-4; D not resolved. Trimming cost V 2 bases and J 4 bases, with 13 bases left between them. This CDR3 contains 15 residues. CDR3 DNA: TGTGCCAGCAGTTTAATTGGCGGCGGCGCAGATACGCAGTATTTT. It yields the protein CASSLIGGGADTQYF.

In this sample, this clonotype turned up many times. This rearrangement joins TRBV6-4 to TRBJ2-1; the D is unclear. The CDR3 has 14 residues. Germline CDR1 and CDR2: MRHNA and SNTAGT. Trimming left V 4 bases short and J 8 bases short, with 15 bases between. As DNA, the CDR3 is TGTGCCAGCAGTGTGGATCCCAGTTCCGATGAGCAGTTCTTC. It encodes CASSVDPSSDEQFF.

This clonotype was counted a few times. This chain joins TRBV9 and TRBJ2-3; the match to TRBD2 covers 8 bases. J lost 0 bases, V lost 3 bases, and 6 bases had no gene match. Germline loops: CDR1 SGDLS, CDR2 YYNGEE. CDR3 length: 16 residues. DNA of the CDR3: TGTGCCAGCAGCGCCCCCCGGGGGGGGAGCACAGATACGCAGTATTTT. The encoded protein is CASSAPRGGSTDTQYF.

The gene calls are TRBV6-2 or TRBV6-3 and TRBJ2-2; the match to TRBD2 covers 13 bases. CDR1 is MNHEY, CDR2 SVGEGT, per germline. This CDR3 has 17 amino acids. Germline trimming cut 1 base from V and 6 bases from J; bases unmatched to any gene: 5. The CDR3 nucleotides read TGTGCCAGCAGTTACTTGACTAGCGGGGGGAGATCCGGGGAGCTGTTTTTT. Translation gives CASSYLTSGGRSGELFF.

V and J are TRBV6-2 or TRBV6-3 and TRBJ1-2; D may be TRBD1 (5 bases). V was shortened by 7 bases and J by 8 bases, with 17 bases between the two germline ends. The CDR3 length is 13 residues. Germline assignment: CDR1 MNHEY and CDR2 SVGEGT. The CDR3 sequence: CASNSRGNIGYTF. CDR3 DNA sequence: TGTGCCAGCAATTCGAGGGGCAATATCGGCTACACCTTC.

This clonotype turned up a few times. The rearrangement uses TRBV7-2 and TRBJ2-5; TRBD2 matches 11 bases. The trim removed 4 bases at V and 4 bases at J, leaving 8 bases unmatched. CDR3 length equals 16 residues. Germline lookup yields CDR1 SGHTA and CDR2 FQGNSA. The CDR3 DNA is TGTGCCAGCAGCTCGCGACTAGCGGGGTCGGGAGAGACCCAGTACTTC. It codes for CASSSRLAGSGETQYF.